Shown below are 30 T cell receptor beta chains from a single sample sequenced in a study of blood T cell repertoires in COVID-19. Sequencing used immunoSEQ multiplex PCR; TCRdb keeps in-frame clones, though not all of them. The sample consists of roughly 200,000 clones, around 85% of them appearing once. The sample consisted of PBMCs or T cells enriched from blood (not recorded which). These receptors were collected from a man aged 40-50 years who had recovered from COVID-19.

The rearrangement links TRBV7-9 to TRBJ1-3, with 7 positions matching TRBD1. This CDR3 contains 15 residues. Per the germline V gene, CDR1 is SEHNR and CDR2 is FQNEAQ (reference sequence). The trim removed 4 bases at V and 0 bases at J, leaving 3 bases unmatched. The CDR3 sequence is CASSSGQHSGNTIYF. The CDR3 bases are TGTGCCAGCAGCTCGGGACAGCACTCTGGAAACACCATATATTTT.

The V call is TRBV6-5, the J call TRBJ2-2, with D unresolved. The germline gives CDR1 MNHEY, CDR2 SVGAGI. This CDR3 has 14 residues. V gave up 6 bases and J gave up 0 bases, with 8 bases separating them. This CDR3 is CASSRLSNTGELFF. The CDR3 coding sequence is TGTGCCAGCAGCAGACTGTCGAACACCGGGGAGCTGTTTTTT.

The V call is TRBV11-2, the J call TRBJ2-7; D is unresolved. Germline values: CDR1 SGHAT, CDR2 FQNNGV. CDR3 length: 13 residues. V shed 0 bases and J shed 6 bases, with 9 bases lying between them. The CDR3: CASSLDFTPEQYF. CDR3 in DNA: TGTGCCAGCAGCTTAGATTTTACTCCCGAGCAGTACTTC.

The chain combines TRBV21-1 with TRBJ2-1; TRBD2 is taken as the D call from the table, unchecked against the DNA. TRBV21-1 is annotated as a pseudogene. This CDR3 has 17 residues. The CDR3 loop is CASSKISAGLTANEQFF. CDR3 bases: TGTGCCAGCAGCAAGATATCGGCCGGACTCACCGCCAATGAGCAGTTCTTC.

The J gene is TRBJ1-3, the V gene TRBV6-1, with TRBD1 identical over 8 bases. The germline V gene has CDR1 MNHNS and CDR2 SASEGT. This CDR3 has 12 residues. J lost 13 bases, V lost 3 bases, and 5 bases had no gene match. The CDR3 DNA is TGTGCCAGCAGTGACGGACAGGGCGCAATATATTTT. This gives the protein CASSDGQGAIYF.

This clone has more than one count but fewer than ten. The CDR3 protein is CASSPGTGYGKLFF. In DNA, the CDR3 is TGTGCCAGTAGTCCCGGGACAGGATATGGAAAACTGTTTTTT. J is TRBJ1-4 and V is TRBV19; TRBD1 aligns across 8 bases. J gave up 10 bases and V 5 bases, and 9 bases lay outside the gene matches. The CDR3 is 14 residues long. Looked up from germline, CDR1 is LNHDA and CDR2 is SQIVND (reference sequence).

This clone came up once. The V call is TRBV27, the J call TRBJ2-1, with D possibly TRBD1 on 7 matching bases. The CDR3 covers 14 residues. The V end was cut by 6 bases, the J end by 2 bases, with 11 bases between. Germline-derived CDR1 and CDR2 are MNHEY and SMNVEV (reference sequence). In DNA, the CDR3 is TGTGCCAGCAGCCCAGGGGGGACCTACAATGAGCAGTTCTTC. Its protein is CASSPGGTYNEQFF.

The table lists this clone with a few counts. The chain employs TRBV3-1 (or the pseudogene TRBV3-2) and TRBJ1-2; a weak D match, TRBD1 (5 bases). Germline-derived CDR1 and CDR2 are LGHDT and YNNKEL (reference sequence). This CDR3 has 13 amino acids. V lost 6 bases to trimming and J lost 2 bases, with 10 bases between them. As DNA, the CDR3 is TGTGCCAGCAGGACAGCCTCCAACTATGGCTACACCTTC. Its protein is CASRTASNYGYTF.

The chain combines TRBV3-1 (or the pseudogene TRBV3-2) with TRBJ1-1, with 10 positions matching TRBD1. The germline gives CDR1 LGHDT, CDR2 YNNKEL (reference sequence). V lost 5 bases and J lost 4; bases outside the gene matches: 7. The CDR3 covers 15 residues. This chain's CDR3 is CASSSGQGIGTEAFF. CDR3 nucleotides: TGTGCCAGCAGCTCGGGACAGGGGATAGGCACTGAAGCTTTCTTT.

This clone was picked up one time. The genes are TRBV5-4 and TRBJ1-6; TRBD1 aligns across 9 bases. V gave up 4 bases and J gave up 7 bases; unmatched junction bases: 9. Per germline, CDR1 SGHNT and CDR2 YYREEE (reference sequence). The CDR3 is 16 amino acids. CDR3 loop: CASSKTSGTGNSPLHF. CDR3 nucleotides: TGTGCCAGCAGCAAGACTTCCGGGACAGGGAATTCACCCCTCCACTTT.

The CDR3 reads CASSAQGTEAFF. CDR3 nucleotides: TGTGCCAGCAGTGCTCAGGGTACTGAAGCTTTCTTT. The chain recombines TRBV2 with TRBJ1-1; tentative D call: TRBD1 (5 bases). V lost 4 bases and J lost 5, with 8 bases in between. The CDR3 length is 12 residues. Germline V gives CDR1 SNHLY, CDR2 FYNNEI. Drawing the rest from reference TRBV2 and TRBJ1-1, the complete variable domain is EPEVTQTPSHQVTQMGQEVILRCVPISNHLYFYWYRQILGQKVEFLVSFYNNEISEKSEIFDDQFSVERPDGSNFTLKIRSTKLEDSAMYFCASSAQGTEAFFGQGTRLTVV.

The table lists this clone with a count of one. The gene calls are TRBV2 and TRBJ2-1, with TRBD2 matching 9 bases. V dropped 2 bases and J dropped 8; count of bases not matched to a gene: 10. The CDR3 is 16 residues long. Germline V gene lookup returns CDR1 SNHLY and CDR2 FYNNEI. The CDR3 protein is CASSELGLAGLHEQFF. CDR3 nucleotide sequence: TGTGCCAGCAGTGAATTAGGGCTAGCGGGATTGCATGAGCAGTTCTTC. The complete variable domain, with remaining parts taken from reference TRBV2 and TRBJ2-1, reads EPEVTQTPSHQVTQMGQEVILRCVPISNHLYFYWYRQILGQKVEFLVSFYNNEISEKSEIFDDQFSVERPDGSNFTLKIRSTKLEDSAMYFCASSELGLAGLHEQFFGPGTRLTVL.

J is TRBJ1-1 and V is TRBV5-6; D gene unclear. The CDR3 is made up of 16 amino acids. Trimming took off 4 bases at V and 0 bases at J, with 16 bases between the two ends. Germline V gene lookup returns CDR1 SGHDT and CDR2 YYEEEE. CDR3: CASSPKITGMNTEAFF. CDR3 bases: TGTGCCAGCAGCCCAAAAATCACGGGGATGAACACTGAAGCTTTCTTT.

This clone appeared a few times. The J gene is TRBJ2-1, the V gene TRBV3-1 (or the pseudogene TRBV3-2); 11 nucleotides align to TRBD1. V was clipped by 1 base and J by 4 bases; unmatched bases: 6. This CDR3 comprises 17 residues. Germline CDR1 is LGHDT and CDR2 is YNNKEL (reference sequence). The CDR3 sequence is CASSQGLGQGVYNEQFF. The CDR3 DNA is TGTGCCAGCAGCCAAGGATTGGGACAGGGGGTTTACAATGAGCAGTTCTTC.

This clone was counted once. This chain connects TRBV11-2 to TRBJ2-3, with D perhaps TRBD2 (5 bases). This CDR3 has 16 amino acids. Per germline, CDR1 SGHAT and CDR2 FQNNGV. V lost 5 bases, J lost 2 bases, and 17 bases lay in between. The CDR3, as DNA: TGTGCCAGCAGCCTACGGACCAGCGGCTACACAGATACGCAGTATTTT. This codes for CASSLRTSGYTDTQYF.

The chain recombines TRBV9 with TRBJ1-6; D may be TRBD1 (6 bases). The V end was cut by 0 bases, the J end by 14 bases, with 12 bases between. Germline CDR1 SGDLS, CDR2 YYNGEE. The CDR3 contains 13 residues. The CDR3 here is CASSVVEGGSLHF. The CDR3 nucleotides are TGTGCCAGCAGCGTAGTAGAGGGGGGGTCCCTCCACTTT.

The CDR3 sequence: CASSTTGYGYTF. CDR3 coding DNA: TGTGCCAGTAGTACGACAGGGTATGGCTACACCTTC. This sequence joins TRBV19 and TRBJ1-2; TRBD1 matches 7 bases. J gave up 5 bases and V 4 bases, and 1 base lay outside the gene matches. Germline V lookup: CDR1 LNHDA, CDR2 SQIVND (reference sequence). The CDR3 is 12 amino acids.

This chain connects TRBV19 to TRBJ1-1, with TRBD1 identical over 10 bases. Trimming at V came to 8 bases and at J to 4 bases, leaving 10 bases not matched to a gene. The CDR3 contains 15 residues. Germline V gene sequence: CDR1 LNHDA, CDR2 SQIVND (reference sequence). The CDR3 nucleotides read TGTGCCAGTGTCTTACCGGGACAGGGGAGCACTGAAGCTTTCTTT. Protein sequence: CASVLPGQGSTEAFF.

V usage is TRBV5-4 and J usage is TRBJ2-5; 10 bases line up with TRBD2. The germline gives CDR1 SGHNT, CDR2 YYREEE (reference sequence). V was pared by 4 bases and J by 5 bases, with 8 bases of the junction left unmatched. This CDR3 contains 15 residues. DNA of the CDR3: TGTGCCAGCAGCATCCCCCTAGCGGGAGTGGAGACCCAGTACTTC. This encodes CASSIPLAGVETQYF.

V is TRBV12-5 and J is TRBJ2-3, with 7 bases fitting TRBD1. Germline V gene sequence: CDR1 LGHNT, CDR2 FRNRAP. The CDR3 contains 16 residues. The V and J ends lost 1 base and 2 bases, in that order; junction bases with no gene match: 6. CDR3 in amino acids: CASGLETGPHTDTQYF. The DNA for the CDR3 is TGTGCTAGTGGTTTGGAGACAGGGCCCCACACAGATACGCAGTATTTT. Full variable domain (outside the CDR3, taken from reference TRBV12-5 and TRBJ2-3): DARVTQTPRHKVTEMGQEVTMRCQPILGHNTVFWYRQTMMQGLELLAYFRNRAPLDDSGMPKDRFSAEMPDATLATLKIQPSEPRDSAVYFCASGLETGPHTDTQYFGPGTRLTVL.

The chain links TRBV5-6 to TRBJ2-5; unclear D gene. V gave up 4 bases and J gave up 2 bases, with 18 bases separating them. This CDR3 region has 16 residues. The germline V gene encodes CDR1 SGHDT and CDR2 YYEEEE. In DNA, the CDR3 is TGTGCCAGCAGCGACGAAGGCACTTCTAGTCAAGAGACCCAGTACTTC. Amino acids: CASSDEGTSSQETQYF.

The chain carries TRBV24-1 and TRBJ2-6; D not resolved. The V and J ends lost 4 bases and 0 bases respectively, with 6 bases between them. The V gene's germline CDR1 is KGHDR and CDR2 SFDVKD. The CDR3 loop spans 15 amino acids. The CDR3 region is CATSEARSGANVLTF. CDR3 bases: TGTGCCACCAGTGAAGCCCGCTCTGGGGCCAACGTCCTGACTTTC.

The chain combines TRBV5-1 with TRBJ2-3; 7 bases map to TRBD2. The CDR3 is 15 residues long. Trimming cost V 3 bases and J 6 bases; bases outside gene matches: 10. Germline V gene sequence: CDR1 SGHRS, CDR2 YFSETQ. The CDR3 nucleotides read TGCGCCAGCAGCTCTCTTAGCGGGCGCGGGGATACGCAGTATTTT. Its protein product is CASSSLSGRGDTQYF.

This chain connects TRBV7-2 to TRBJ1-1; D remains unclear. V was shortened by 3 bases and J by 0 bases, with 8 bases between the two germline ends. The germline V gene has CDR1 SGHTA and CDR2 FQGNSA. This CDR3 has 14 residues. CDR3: CASSFRVLNTEAFF. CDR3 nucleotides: TGTGCCAGCAGCTTCCGGGTACTGAACACTGAAGCTTTCTTT.

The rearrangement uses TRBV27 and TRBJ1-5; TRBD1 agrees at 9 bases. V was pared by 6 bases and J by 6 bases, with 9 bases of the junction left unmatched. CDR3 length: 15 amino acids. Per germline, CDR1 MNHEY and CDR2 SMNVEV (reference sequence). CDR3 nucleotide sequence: TGTGCCAGCAGGATATCCGGGACAGGGCCTCAGCCCCAGCATTTT. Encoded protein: CASRISGTGPQPQHF.

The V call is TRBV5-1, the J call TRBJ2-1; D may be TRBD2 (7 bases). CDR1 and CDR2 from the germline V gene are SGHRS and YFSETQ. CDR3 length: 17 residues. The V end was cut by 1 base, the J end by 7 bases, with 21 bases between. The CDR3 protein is CASSLYGGARGGNEQFF. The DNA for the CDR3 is TGCGCCAGCAGCTTGTATGGGGGAGCCAGGGGAGGGAATGAGCAGTTCTTC.

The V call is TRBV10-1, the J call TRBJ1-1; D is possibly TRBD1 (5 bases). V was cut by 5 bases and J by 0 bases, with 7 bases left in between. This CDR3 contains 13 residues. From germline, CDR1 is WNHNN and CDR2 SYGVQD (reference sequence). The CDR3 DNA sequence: TGCGCCAGCAGTTCGGACATGAACACTGAAGCTTTCTTT. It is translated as CASSSDMNTEAFF.

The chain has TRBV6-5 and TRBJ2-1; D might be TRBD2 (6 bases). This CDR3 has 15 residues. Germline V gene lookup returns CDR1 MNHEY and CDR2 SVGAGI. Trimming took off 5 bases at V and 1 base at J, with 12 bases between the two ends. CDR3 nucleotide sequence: TGTGCCAGCAGTCCACTAGCCTCTTCCTACAATGAGCAGTTCTTC. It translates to CASSPLASSYNEQFF.

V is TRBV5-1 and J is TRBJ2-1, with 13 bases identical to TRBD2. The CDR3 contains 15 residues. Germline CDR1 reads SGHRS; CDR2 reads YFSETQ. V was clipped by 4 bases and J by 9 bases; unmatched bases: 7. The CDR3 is CASSPGLAGATEQFF. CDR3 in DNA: TGCGCCAGCAGCCCTGGACTAGCGGGGGCCACTGAGCAGTTCTTC.

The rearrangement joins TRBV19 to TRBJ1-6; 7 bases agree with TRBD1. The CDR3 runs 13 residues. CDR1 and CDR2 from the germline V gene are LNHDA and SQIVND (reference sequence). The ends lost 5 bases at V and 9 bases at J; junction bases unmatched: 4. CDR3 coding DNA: TGTGCCAGTAGTGACAGGGCCCCTTCACCCCTCCACTTT. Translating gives CASSDRAPSPLHF. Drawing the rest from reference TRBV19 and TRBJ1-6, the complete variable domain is DGGITQSPKYLFRKEGQNVTLSCEQNLNHDAMYWYRQDPGQGLRLIYYSQIVNDFQKGDIAEGYSVSREKKESFPLTVTSAQKNPTAFYLCASSDRAPSPLHFGNGTRLTVT.